This TCR beta chain was found in a study of breast tumors, draining lymph nodes, adjacent tissues (dated by TCRdb to 2015 to 2016). Looking at the study overall: Breast cancer patients provided tumor, adjacent nontumor tissue and axillary lymph nodes, and the study compared the TCR beta repertoires across these three sources. The study aimed to assess the relationships and possible T-cell exchange between tumor, surrounding tissue and draining lymph node repertoires in human breast cancer.

In regard to this clonotype: It lacks a known antigen. Per-base quality was not reported, and no clone a single base away is much larger than it.

Lymph node samples were obtained from the axillary draining lymph nodes of breast cancer patients. From the cysteine through the phenylalanine, the CDR3 covers 15 amino acids. The sequence is cut down to CDR3 DNA, 45 bases in frame from base 1. CDR1 is given as DFQATT and CDR2 as SNEGSKA, both from the germline V gene (reference sequence). V sheds 0 bases and J sheds 14 bases, leaving 20 bases between their ends. Instrument on record: Illumina HiSeq 2000. Multiplex PCR amplification was used to build the TCR beta chain libraries. The amplified TCR beta chain products were analyzed by high-throughput sequencing. Starting from the raw public reads, TCRdb applied fastp trimming at Q25, assembled clones with MiXCR and retained in-frame beta chains. Merged by CDR3 protein, the rows form single entries marked with the most common genes and DNA. The sample table records approximately 100,000 distinct CDR3 sequences; more than 30% of these occur just once. The ten largest make up around 6% of the sample.

Overall results and qualifications from the work: Tumor and nontumor tissue repertoires were significantly more similar in luminal-like than in basal-like breast cancer. Tumors showed preferential V and J gene usage, and their T-cell repertoire diversity fell below that of lymph nodes yet above that of nontumor tissue. The data were judged consistent with most tumor T cells deriving from the lymph node and then expanding within tumor tissue. Rather than being directly demonstrated, the conclusion that tumor T cells originate in lymph nodes was presented as consistent with a hypothesis.

This receptor was taken from a female donor with breast cancer. Some clones in this sample may be carry-over from other donors' samples. What was sequenced was axillary lymph node tissue. The chain was built from TRBV20-1 and TRBJ1-6; TRBD1 is perhaps the D gene, given 5 matching bases. In nucleotide form, the sequence is TGCAGTGCTAGAGATTTGCCGGGGGGGGTGGATGCCCTCCACTTT. Translated, this is CSARDLPGGVDALHF.